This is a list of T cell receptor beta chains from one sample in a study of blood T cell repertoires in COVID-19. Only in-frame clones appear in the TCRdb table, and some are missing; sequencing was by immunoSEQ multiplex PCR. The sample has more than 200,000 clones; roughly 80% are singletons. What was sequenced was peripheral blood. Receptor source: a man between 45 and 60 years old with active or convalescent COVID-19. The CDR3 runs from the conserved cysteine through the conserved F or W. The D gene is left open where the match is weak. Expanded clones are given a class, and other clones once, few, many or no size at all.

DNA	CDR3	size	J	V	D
TGTGCCAGCCAGCGGGACACAGATACGCAGTATTTT	CASQRDTDTQYF	NA	TRBJ2-3	TRBV9	TRBD2
TGTGCCAGCAGCGCGTTAGACAGGCCTCAGAACACTGAAGCTTTCTTT	CASSALDRPQNTEAFF	NA	TRBJ1-1	TRBV11-3	NA
TGTGCCAGCTCAGCCGGGACAGGGAGTGCGATGAACACTGAAGCTTTCTTT	CASSAGTGSAMNTEAFF	NA	TRBJ1-1	TRBV18	TRBD1
TGTGCCAGCGGGGCGAGGACCGAGACCCAGTACTTC	CASGARTETQYF	NA	TRBJ2-5	TRBV2	NA
TGTGCCAGCAGCTTGGGACAGGCGGGGGGCCAAGAGACCCAGTACTTC	CASSLGQAGGQETQYF	NA	TRBJ2-5	TRBV5-4	TRBD2
TGTGCCAGCCGGGACTCTTCAGGCAATCAGCCCCAGCATTTT	CASRDSSGNQPQHF	NA	TRBJ1-5	TRBV6-5	NA
TGTGCCAGCAGCCAGGATTTGGCGACAAGTCTTTATGGCTACACCTTC	CASSQDLATSLYGYTF	NA	TRBJ1-2	TRBV9	NA
TGCGCCAGCAGTGACGTGCGTCTTGGCCAGGGGGCCACTGAAGCTTTCTTT	CASSDVRLGQGATEAFF	once	TRBJ1-1	TRBV10-2	TRBD1
TGTGCCAGCAGTCTACAGGGTGGCCAGCCCCAGCATTTT	CASSLQGGQPQHF	NA	TRBJ1-5	TRBV6-4	NA
TGTGCCAGCAGTGCACCGGGACAGGGGGAGCACATTCAGTACTTC	CASSAPGQGEHIQYF	NA	TRBJ2-4	TRBV6-1	TRBD1
TGTGCCAGCAGCAACAGGGTCACCCTCCACTTT	CASSNRVTLHF	NA	TRBJ1-6	TRBV6-6	NA
TGTGCCAGCAGTCTGCGGCAGGGGGTACTGAATGAGCAGTTCTTC	CASSLRQGVLNEQFF	NA	TRBJ2-1	TRBV6-5	TRBD1
TGTGCCAGCAGCCGACAGGGGAGCAATCAGCCCCAGCATTTT	CASSRQGSNQPQHF	NA	TRBJ1-5	TRBV3-1/TRBV3-2	TRBD1
TGCGCCAGCAGCGGCCCCCGGGACAGGGCAAATAAGGGGGGCTACACCTTC	CASSGPRDRANKGGYTF	once	TRBJ1-2	TRBV5-1	TRBD1
TGTGCCAGCAGCCATCAGGGTCGATCACCCCTCCACTTT	CASSHQGRSPLHF	NA	TRBJ1-6	TRBV14	NA
TGTGCCTGGACTGGACAATATCGAAACACCATATATTTT	CAWTGQYRNTIYF	few	TRBJ1-3	TRBV30	NA
TGTGCCACCAGCAGAGATAGAACCGGGAATGAGCAGTTCTTC	CATSRDRTGNEQFF	NA	TRBJ2-1	TRBV15	NA
TGTGCCAGCAGTTACGCGGGACTAGCGAGAGAGACCCAGTACTTC	CASSYAGLARETQYF	NA	TRBJ2-5	TRBV6-2/TRBV6-3	TRBD2
TGTGCCAGTAGTGCAGGGGGTAACACCGGGGAGCTGTTTTTT	CASSAGGNTGELFF	NA	TRBJ2-2	TRBV19	TRBD1
TGTGCCTGGATCCAGGAACGCAGCTTAGGAAACACCATATATTTT	CAWIQERSLGNTIYF	few	TRBJ1-3	TRBV30	NA